The TCR beta chain under discussion was sequenced for a study of cytomegalovirus exposure and HLA in healthy donors (dated by TCRdb to between 2016 and 2019). Broadly, across the study: An earlier analysis of some 620 of the donors reported about 280 Gb of sequence data and 95 million to 130 million unique TCR beta sequences obtained from roughly 180 million T cells. Because of strong linkage in the cohort, five DR-DQ haplotypes were treated as single units for association and clustering. The aim of the study was to test whether cataloging public T cell receptors could identify signatures of past pathogen exposure. Typing coverage varied by locus: 629-630 donors for A, B, C, DRB1 and DQB1; about 520 for DQA1; 606 for DPA1; around 490 for DPB1. Both class I and class II loci were covered by HLA typing, at four-digit resolution. To decide whether each TCR beta V gene segment behaved as functional or pseudogenic, an earlier analysis of several hundred of the donors relied on high-throughput TCR beta sequencing. Of the approximately 400 genotyped donors, approximately 80% fell in the genetic ancestry cluster associated with self-reported Caucasian donors. To study patterns of TCR occurrence, a later analysis re-analyzed previously published TCR beta repertoires from around 700 donors and added high-resolution HLA genotyping. In a later genetic analysis, genome-wide SNP genotypes for about three fifths of the 666 donors were used, and that subset was treated as a discovery cohort. In addition to the first cohort of approximately 650 subjects, a separate validation cohort of approximately 130 different subjects was used. Among approximately 370 genotyped donors of the cohort, an average of around 250,000 unique TCR beta nucleotide sequences was sequenced per donor, of which about 19% were non-productive. The later analysis used no new phenotypic data to find candidate immune exposures, relying instead on TCR beta sequences and their occurrence across donors. The study used immunosequencing to profile the T cell repertoires of 670 or so subjects and linked those repertoires to cytomegalovirus serostatus. All discovery cohort repertoires had been generated using a single sequencing platform. Alongside the repertoire data, information on donor age, sex, ethnicity and CMV serostatus was compiled. To predict cytomegalovirus infection status, the study brought together high-throughput TCR immunosequencing, statistical association of individual TCRs with disease status, and machine learning. Roughly 300 gigabases of sequencing data and 91 million or so unique TCR sequences made up an early release that covered around 640 HLA-typed donors. General study outcomes and caveats: According to a later analysis, parvovirus B19, influenza, CMV and Epstein-Barr virus appeared linked to several top co-occurrence clusters. The study listed 164 TCR beta chains as associated with cytomegalovirus. In a later genetic analysis, fewer N-insertions in productive TCRs were reported among donors in an Asian-associated ancestry cluster than the 666-donor mean. Broadly in line with IMGT annotations, most TCR beta V segments showed up in productive rearrangements about 87% or about 30% of the time in an earlier analysis of 587 of the donors. A group of highly shared sequence variants was considered likely to be a technical artifact of the sequencing pipeline. In a later analysis, most CMV-associated TCR beta chains were found to appear HLA-restricted, with HLA associations seemingly driven largely by CMV exposure. Because some donors lacked HLA typing at each locus, the association tests relied only on the typed subset. Some IMGT-functional V segments, including TRBV6-2 and TRBV6-3, could not be distinguished by the 87-base-pair reads and were therefore excluded. Strong co-occurrence of HLA alleles, especially DR and DQ, made assigning TCR associations to individual alleles difficult. A few of the identified cytomegalovirus-associated TCR beta chains were confirmed in vitro to be specific for cytomegalovirus antigens. The earlier analysis of 450 to 700 of the donors excluded roughly 17 rarely observed V segments, including chromosome 9 orphons, because counts were too low. A later analysis found that TCR association rates varied across HLA loci, with DRB1 alleles showing the most associated TCRs and HLA-C alleles the fewest. The presence/absence analyses assumed that sequencing depth was roughly uniform across donors, and that assumption may not be true. A further reported finding was that TCR beta sequences accurately predicted the HLA-A and HLA-B alleles for most subjects in the first cohort. Linkage disequilibrium might explain the correlated functional status among segregating V segments, but an unknown experimental factor could not be ruled out. The classifier was reported to diagnose cytomegalovirus status with high specificity and sensitivity in both the original cohort and the validation cohort. For the cohort, immune exposure information was limited to CMV serostatus. Most TCR sequences were observed very rarely across donors, whereas some public TCRs were present in many individuals. Only TCR beta chains were sequenced in this cohort, and the absence of alpha or paired-chain data limited detectable features. A later analysis found that HLA-associated TCR beta chains were more clonally expanded and had lower generation probabilities than equally common non-associated chains. In a later analysis, 16,951 TCR beta sequences were associated with specific HLA alleles at a false discovery rate of 0.05. It was suggested by the authors that the approach could potentially be generalized to other disease states and immunological phenotypes. In a later genetic analysis, a missense DCLRE1C variant was associated with V-gene and J-gene trimming of TCR beta chains, and the association was replicated in an independent cohort.

After removal of 7 bases from V and 3 bases from J, the junction retains 8 bases not matched to a gene. CDR1 is given as MGHDK and CDR2 as SYGVNS, both from the germline V gene. The CDR3 has 15 amino acids, counting the end cysteine and phenylalanine. The entry retains the CDR3 DNA only, 45 bases that are in frame from base 1. Of note for this clone: Its cognate antigen has yet to be identified. Base qualities are not recorded, but no much larger clone differs from it by a single base.

The cohort comprised around 690 healthy bone marrow donors. All cohort members were sampled while nominally healthy, although unrecorded immune exposures were likely present. The donor was CMV seronegative and was included in the group of several hundred seronegative cohort members. A peripheral blood sample was provided by each donor, and peripheral blood mononuclear cells were used for TCR beta sequencing. The Qiagen DNeasy Blood Extraction Kit was used to extract genomic DNA from the blood cell samples. Receptor amplification or capture employed the immunoSEQ multiplex PCR assay. For the multiplex PCR, a mixture combining 60 forward primers for TCR Vbeta segments and 13 reverse primers for TCR Jbeta segments was used. Amplification of the CDR3 region of rearranged TCR beta genes was performed with a multiplex PCR assay on genomic DNA. Amplified TCR beta libraries were sequenced as 87-base-pair reads on the Illumina HiSeq System. As for the original processing: Across the 666 repertoires, a later analysis counted some 80 million unique TCR beta chains, 8.5 million to 12 million of which were shared by at least two donors. A nearest-neighbor algorithm error-corrected the raw reads and collapsed the reads into unique sequences, merging closely related sequences to remove PCR and sequencing errors. V, D and J gene segments were assigned by aligning CDR3 sequences to IMGT reference sequences. Each retained sequence needed at least a six-nucleotide match to both a V gene segment and a J gene segment. A rearrangement counted as productive if the CDR3 had no stop codons and remained in frame with V and J, and every other rearrangement counted as non-productive. CDR3 was defined by IMGT convention, running from the second conserved V-encoded cysteine to the conserved J-encoded phenylalanine. Sequences without an unambiguous match to a single V gene segment were excluded from the earlier analysis of almost 600 of the donors. An earlier analysis of some 500 of the donors classified V segments as functional when productive rearrangements were above 56.7% and as segregating when the standard deviation between donors was above 5%. A statistical classification framework was built for diagnosing cytomegalovirus status from the catalog of TCR beta chain sequences. In a later analysis, TCR nucleotide sequences were compared against IMGT/GENE-DB human TR gene sequences so that V and J genes could be assigned. In a later analysis, CDR3 sequences and most-parsimonious VDJ recombination scenarios were assigned using the TCRdist pipeline. In a later analysis, each TCR beta chain was defined by its CDR3 amino acid sequence together with its V-gene family, and reads lacking a unique V-gene family were excluded. A later analysis removed 450 to 600 highly shared, low-generation-probability nucleotide sequences to deal with suspected cross-contamination and a sequencing artifact. For each public chain, a later analysis derived a clonal expansion index from normalized ranks of inferred template counts within each repertoire. Generation probabilities in a later analysis came from a VDJ recombination model fitted to out-of-frame rearrangements, and those results were checked against IGoR. A later analysis scored TCR-TCR, TCR-HLA and TCR-CMV co-occurrence with hypergeometric tests, applying a repertoire-size bias correction to TCR pairs. To estimate false discovery rates, a later analysis permuted the HLA or CMV assignments 20 times. In a later analysis, co-occurring TCRs were grouped using DBSCAN, with TCRdist sequence similarity added in when clustering inside HLA-allele-positive subsets. Repertoires with fewer than 30,000 or more than 120,000 public chains, plus five repertoires with anomalous nucleotide sharing, were excluded from co-occurrence clustering. TCRdb took this table from immuneACCESS and kept in-frame rearrangements with V and J called. Such tables lack part of the clones; where checked against another copy, unresolved V genes explain under half of the gap, and the rest is unexplained. The V and J calls and clone size come from that table; D and trimming were worked out from the DNA. The sample table lists roughly 180,000 clones, about four fifths of them with a count of one. 0.77% of the sample is taken by the ten largest.

The sequenced sample was PBMCs. This chain joins TRBV25-1 to TRBJ2-7; 11 bases in between match TRBD2. The receptor comes from a woman in her late teens or twenties in good health and CMV-seronegative. The nucleotide sequence reads as follows: TGTGCCAGCAAAGAGGGGACTAGCGGCCACTACGAGCAGTACTTC. It translates to CASKEGTSGHYEQYF.